This T cell receptor beta chain was captured by sequencing in a study of blood T cell repertoires in COVID-19. Overall study context: Whether acute or convalescent, the COVID-19 samples came from the United States, Italy and Spain. T cells, B-cell-depleted T cells, or PBMCs provided the cDNA or gDNA that served as material.

Original handling: Estimates of nucleated cell counts were drawn from the amplification of reference gene primers. Libraries were prepared by immunoSEQ multiplex PCR; TCRdb keeps only in-frame clonotypes and omits some of them. That table supplies the V and J calls and clone size; D and trimming were determined from the DNA. The table records roughly 220,000 clones, 80% to 90% of them present only once. CDR1 SEHNR and CDR2 FQNEAQ come from the germline V gene (reference sequence). V shed 3 bases and J shed 10 bases, with 7 bases lying between them. CDR3 length: 12 residues. Material for sequencing was peripheral blood. J is TRBJ1-6 and V is TRBV7-9; D unresolved. The TCR was taken from a man aged 25-40 years who had recovered from COVID-19. CDR3 protein: CASSFSLSPLHF. CDR3 bases: TGTGCCAGCAGCTTCTCTCTGTCACCCCTCCACTTT.